This paragraph reports one T cell receptor beta chain. Some clones are missing from TCRdb's copy, which holds only in-frame ones; the method was immunoSEQ multiplex PCR. The table includes 100,000 or so clones, about 79% detected once. These data come from a study of PD-1 blockade in mismatch repair-deficient tumors. The sequencing here drew on peripheral blood, taken 30 to 36 weeks after starting pembrolizumab. The receptor was derived from an adult with mismatch repair-deficient cancer.

As DNA, the CDR3 is TGTGCCAGTAGTACCGAATGGGTGAACACTGAAGCTTTCTTT. This codes for CASSTEWVNTEAFF. The chain links TRBV19 to TRBJ1-1, with no clear D. CDR3 length equals 14 residues. Germline values: CDR1 LNHDA, CDR2 SQIVND (reference sequence). V lost 4 bases and J 0 bases, leaving 9 bases between the germline ends.